This TCR beta chain was obtained from a study of blood T cells in healthy people across ages. Study-level background: Roughly one uniquely barcoded beta molecule per two T cells was captured.

General study results and limits: With unsorted PBMCs, a conclusive comparison of naive versus antigen-experienced cells was not possible.

A second PCR, run for roughly 7 to 11 cycles, used a sample-barcoded 5' primer plus a J-beta primer mix. TCRdb itself ran the 5' RACE reads through MiXCR, one entry per CDR3 protein. The repertoire has some 1.8 million distinct CDR3 sequences, approximately 40% of them found once; the top ten carry under 30%. Turning to this clonotype: The target antigen is unknown.

Germline CDR1 MNHEY, CDR2 SVGAGI. With 7 bases clipped from V and 0 bases from J, the junction kept 9 bases outside the gene matches. This CDR3 is built from 16 residues. The clonotype comes from a human donor in good health. Source material: blood. The chain couples TRBV6-5 to TRBJ1-3; TRBD1 matches 7 bases. The CDR3 bases are TGTGCCAGCACCCAGACAGGGCCCTACTCTGGAAACACCATATATTTT. Encoded protein: CASTQTGPYSGNTIYF.